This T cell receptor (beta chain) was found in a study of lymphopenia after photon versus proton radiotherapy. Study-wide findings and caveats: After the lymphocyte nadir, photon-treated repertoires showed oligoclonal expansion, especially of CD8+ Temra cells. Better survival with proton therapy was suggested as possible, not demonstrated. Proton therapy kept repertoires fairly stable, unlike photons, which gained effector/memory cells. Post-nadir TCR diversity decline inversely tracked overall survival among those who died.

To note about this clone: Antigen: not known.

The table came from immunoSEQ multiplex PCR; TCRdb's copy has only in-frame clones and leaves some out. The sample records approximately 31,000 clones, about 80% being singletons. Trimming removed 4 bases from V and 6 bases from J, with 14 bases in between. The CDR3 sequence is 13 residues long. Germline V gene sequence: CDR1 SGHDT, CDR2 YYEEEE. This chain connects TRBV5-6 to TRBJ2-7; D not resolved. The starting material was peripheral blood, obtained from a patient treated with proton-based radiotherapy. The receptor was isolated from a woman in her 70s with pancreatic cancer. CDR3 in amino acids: CASSRRPVGEQYF. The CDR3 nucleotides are TGTGCCAGCAGCCGTAGGCCGGTGGGCGAGCAGTACTTC.